The present T cell receptor beta chain was sequenced within a study of coeliac disease. Study observations and caveats: Control samples showed higher TRB and TRG clonality than intraepithelial and lamina propria samples in active celiac disease. Most TRB amino acid sequences occurred in only one sample.

The CDR3 is made up of 13 amino acids. Germline CDR1 is LGHNT and CDR2 is FRNRAP. V lost 3 bases and J lost 9; bases outside the gene matches: 4. Worth noting for this clone: Its antigen is unknown.

Generated by immunoSEQ multiplex PCR, the TCRdb table keeps only in-frame clones and is missing some. Of about 4,000 clones listed, 64% are singletons. The source of this sequence is a woman younger than 45 without celiac disease. V is TRBV12-5 and J is TRBJ2-1; 8 bases are a match to TRBD2. Sequenced input: lymphocytes from the gut lamina propria. CDR3 nucleotide sequence: TGTGCTAGTGGTTTAGCGGGGGTCTCTGAGCAGTTCTTC. Protein sequence: CASGLAGVSEQFF.